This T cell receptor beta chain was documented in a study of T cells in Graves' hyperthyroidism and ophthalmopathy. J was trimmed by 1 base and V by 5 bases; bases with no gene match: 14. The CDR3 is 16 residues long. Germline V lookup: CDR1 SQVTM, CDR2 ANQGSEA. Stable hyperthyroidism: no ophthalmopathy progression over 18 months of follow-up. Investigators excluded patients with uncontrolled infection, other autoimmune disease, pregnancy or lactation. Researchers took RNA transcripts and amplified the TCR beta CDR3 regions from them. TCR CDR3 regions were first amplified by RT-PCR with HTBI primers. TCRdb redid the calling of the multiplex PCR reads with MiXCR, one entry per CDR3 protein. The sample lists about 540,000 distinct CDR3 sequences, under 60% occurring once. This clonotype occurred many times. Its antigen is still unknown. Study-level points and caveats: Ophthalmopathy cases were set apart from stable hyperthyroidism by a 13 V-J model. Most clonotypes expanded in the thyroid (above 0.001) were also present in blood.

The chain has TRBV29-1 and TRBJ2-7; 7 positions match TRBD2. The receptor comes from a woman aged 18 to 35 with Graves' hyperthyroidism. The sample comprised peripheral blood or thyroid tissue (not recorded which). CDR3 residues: CSVHPRGRVVSYEQYF. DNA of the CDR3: TGCAGCGTTCACCCTCGGGGGAGGGTGGTATCCTACGAGCAGTACTTC.